This T cell receptor (beta chain) comes out of a study of shared clonotypes between healthy human individuals. Study background: Per donor, three plates held CD4 naive cells, three held CD4 memory, two held CD8 naive and one held CD8 memory. Study-level findings and limits: The sharing of approximately 5.1% of naive CD4 clonotypes was seen across a handful of donors.

Concerning this clone: Its cognate antigen is unknown.

The CDR3 consists of 14 residues. Germline CDR1 LNHDA, CDR2 SQIVND (reference sequence). Trimming removed 10 bases from V and 1 base from J, with 14 bases in between. Several immunoSEQ plates held equal portions of the genomic DNA taken from each subset. Assay used: immunoSEQ multiplex PCR; TCRdb lists only in-frame clones, some missing. The sample includes about 2.4 million clones, under 95% of them seen just once. The TCR was taken from a young man in good health. Some clones in this sample may be carry-over from other donors' samples. The sample was naive CD4+ T cells from PBMCs. Indicated subset: CD45RA+ positively selected. The J gene is TRBJ2-1, the V gene TRBV19; either TRBD1 or TRBD2 may supply D (5 bases each). The CDR3 sequence is CATSEGRSYNEQFF. CDR3 nucleotide sequence: TGTGCCACCTCCGAGGGGAGATCCTACAATGAGCAGTTCTTC.